The clone carrying this TCR beta chain was counted at least ten times. Antigen specificity is unknown. From the RT-PCR reads, TCRdb called clonotypes with MiXCR, one entry per CDR3 protein. The table has some 500,000 distinct CDR3 sequences, approximately 15% seen once. The CDR3 contains 15 residues. From germline, CDR1 is SGHRS and CDR2 YFSETQ. The V end lost 4 bases, the J end lost 4 bases, and 17 bases lay between the germline ends. The source of the sample is a study of response to subunit inactivated influenza vaccine. Study-wide findings and caveats: The authors put forward the suggestion that each seasonal influenza vaccination may bring in only a limited number of new T cells.

Sample: CD4+ T cells sorted from PBMCs, taken about 24 months after vaccination. The clonotype originates from a man aged 50-75 years who received an inactivated influenza vaccine. The chain joins TRBV5-1 to TRBJ1-2; the D gene is possibly TRBD1 (6 bases). The CDR3 coding sequence is TGCGCCAGCAGCATGATTACAGGGTTCGGCTATGGCTACACCTTC. Translating gives CASSMITGFGYGYTF.